This entry is about one T cell receptor beta chain. This sample was included in a study of Graves' ophthalmopathy and Graves' hyperthyroidism. The PBMCs originated from around 10 ml of fresh peripheral blood. Investigators amplified TCR beta CDR3 regions from RNA transcripts. Second-round multiplex PCR came after first-round RT-PCR with HTBI primers. TCRdb analysed the multiplex PCR reads with MiXCR anew, one entry per CDR3 protein. The sample yields roughly 160,000 distinct CDR3 sequences, around 40% seen once. The CDR3 contains 13 residues. Germline V gives CDR1 SGHDN, CDR2 FVKESK. The ends were cut back, 4 bases at V and 10 bases at J, with 16 bases in the middle.

Sequenced sample: peripheral blood. This rearrangement joins TRBV14 to TRBJ1-1, with a possible D match to TRBD1 (5 bases). This sequence originates from a man aged 25 to 40 with Graves' ophthalmopathy. The CDR3 loop reads CASSPRDLGGAFF. CDR3 coding DNA: TGTGCCAGCAGCCCCCGGGACTTAGGCGGAGCTTTCTTT.